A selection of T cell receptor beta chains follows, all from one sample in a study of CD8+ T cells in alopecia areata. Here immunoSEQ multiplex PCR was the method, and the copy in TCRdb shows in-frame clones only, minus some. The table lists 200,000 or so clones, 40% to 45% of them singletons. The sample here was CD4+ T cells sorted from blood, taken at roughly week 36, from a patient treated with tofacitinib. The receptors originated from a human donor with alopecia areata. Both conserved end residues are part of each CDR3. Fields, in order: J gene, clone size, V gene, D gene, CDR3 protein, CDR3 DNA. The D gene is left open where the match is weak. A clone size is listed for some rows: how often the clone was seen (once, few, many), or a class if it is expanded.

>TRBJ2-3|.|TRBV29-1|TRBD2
CSAGGGGDTQYF
TGCAGCGCCGGGGGGGGCGGCGATACGCAGTATTTT
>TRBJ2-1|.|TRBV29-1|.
CSVDPLPNEQFF
TGCAGCGTTGACCCCTTACCCAATGAGCAGTTCTTC
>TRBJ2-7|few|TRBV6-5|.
CASKMAGLAYEQYF
TGTGCCAGCAAGATGGCGGGACTCGCCTACGAGCAGTACTTC
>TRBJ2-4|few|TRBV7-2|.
CASNLRGTDIQYF
TGTGCCAGCAATCTCCGGGGAACCGACATTCAGTACTTC
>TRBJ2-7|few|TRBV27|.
CASSFRVGMGPGEQYF
TGTGCCAGCAGTTTTCGAGTGGGGATGGGACCGGGCGAGCAGTACTTC
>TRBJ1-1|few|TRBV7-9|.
CASSSGQANTEAFF
TGTGCCAGCAGCTCGGGACAAGCGAACACTGAAGCTTTCTTT
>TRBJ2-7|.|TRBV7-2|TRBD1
CASSLEAGGRYEQYF
TGTGCCAGCAGCTTAGAGGCAGGGGGCCGGTACGAGCAGTACTTC
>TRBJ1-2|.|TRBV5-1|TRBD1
CASNQGQGANYGYTF
TGCGCCAGCAACCAGGGACAGGGAGCTAACTATGGCTACACCTTC
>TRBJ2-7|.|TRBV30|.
CAWSAGFGNEQYF
TGTGCCTGGAGTGCTGGGTTCGGTAACGAGCAGTACTTC
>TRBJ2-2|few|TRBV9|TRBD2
CASSVLAGADTGELFF
TGTGCCAGCAGCGTCCTAGCGGGAGCTGACACCGGGGAGCTGTTTTTT
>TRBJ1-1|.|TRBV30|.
CAWNLGRTEAFF
TGTGCCTGGAATTTGGGACGAACTGAAGCTTTCTTT
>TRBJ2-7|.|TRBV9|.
CASSGASTGAHEQYF
TGTGCCAGCAGCGGAGCTTCGACAGGAGCCCACGAGCAGTACTTC
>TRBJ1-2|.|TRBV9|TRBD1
CASSVATGERAYGYTF
TGTGCCAGCAGCGTGGCGACAGGGGAGCGAGCCTACGGCTACACCTTC
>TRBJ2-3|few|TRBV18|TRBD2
CASSPSSPYGRAKDTQYF
TGTGCCAGCTCACCATCGTCCCCCTACGGGAGGGCGAAAGATACGCAGTATTTT
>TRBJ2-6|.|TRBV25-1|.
CASSPPDRPSGANVLTF
TGTGCCAGCAGTCCCCCGGACAGACCTTCTGGGGCCAACGTCCTGACTTTC
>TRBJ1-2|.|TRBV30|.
CAWSVQRAGYGYTF
TGTGCCTGGAGTGTACAAAGGGCAGGGTATGGCTACACCTTC
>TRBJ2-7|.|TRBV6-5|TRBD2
CASSSLSGSSYEQYF
TGTGCCAGCAGTTCTCTTAGCGGGAGCTCCTACGAGCAGTACTTC
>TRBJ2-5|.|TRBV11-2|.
CASSLVRKETQYF
TGTGCCAGCAGCTTAGTGCGGAAAGAGACCCAGTACTTC
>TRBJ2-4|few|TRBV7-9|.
CASSPRGLQNIQYF
TGTGCCAGCAGCCCCAGGGGCCTACAAAACATTCAGTACTTC
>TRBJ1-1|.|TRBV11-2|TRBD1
CASSPGTGVHTEAFF
TGTGCCAGCAGCCCCGGGACAGGGGTTCATACTGAAGCTTTCTTT
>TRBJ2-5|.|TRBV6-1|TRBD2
CASSEATGLEETQYF
TGTGCCAGCAGTGAAGCAACGGGACTAGAAGAGACCCAGTACTTC
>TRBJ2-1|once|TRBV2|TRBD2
CASGLAGGSSYNEQFF
TGTGCCAGCGGACTAGCGGGAGGGAGCTCCTACAATGAGCAGTTCTTC
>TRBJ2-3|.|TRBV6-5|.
CASSPSGDTQYF
TGTGCCAGCAGTCCTTCCGGAGATACGCAGTATTTT
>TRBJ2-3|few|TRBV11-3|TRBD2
CASSTGTSGRLQYF
TGTGCCAGCAGCACCGGGACTAGCGGGAGGTTGCAGTATTTT
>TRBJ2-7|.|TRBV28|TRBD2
CASRNGGEVEQYF
TGTGCCAGCCGCAACGGGGGGGAGGTCGAGCAGTACTTC
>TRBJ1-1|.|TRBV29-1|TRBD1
CSVDTGGASEAFF
TGCAGCGTGGATACAGGGGGCGCATCTGAAGCTTTCTTT
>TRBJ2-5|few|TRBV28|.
CASSLRETQYF
TGTGCCAGCAGTTTACGAGAGACCCAGTACTTC
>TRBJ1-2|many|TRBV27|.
CASSLSPRQNYGYTF
TGTGCCAGCAGTTTATCCCCGAGGCAGAACTATGGCTACACCTTC
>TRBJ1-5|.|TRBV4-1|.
CASSHLLIRGTSNQPQHF
TGCGCCAGCAGCCACCTCCTTATCAGGGGTACTAGCAATCAGCCCCAGCATTTT
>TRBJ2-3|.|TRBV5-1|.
CASSIQEGDTQYF
TGCGCCAGCAGCATTCAAGAGGGCGATACGCAGTATTTT
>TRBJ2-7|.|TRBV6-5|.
CASSYGSGSYEQYF
TGTGCCAGCAGTTATGGGTCGGGAAGCTACGAGCAGTACTTC
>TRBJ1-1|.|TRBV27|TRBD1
CASSPMDRAKAEAFF
TGTGCCAGCAGTCCCATGGACAGGGCTAAAGCTGAAGCTTTCTTT
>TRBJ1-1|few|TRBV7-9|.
CASTLERGEAFF
TGTGCCAGCACCCTAGAGAGGGGGGAGGCTTTCTTT
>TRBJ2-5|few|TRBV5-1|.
CASSPEAGRETQYF
TGCGCCAGCAGCCCCGAAGCCGGTCGAGAGACCCAGTACTTC
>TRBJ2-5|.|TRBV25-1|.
CASSEYSISETQYF
TGTGCCAGCAGTGAATATAGCATATCGGAGACCCAGTACTTC
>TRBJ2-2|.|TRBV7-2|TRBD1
CASSLTRDSNTGELFF
TGTGCCAGCAGCTTGACCCGGGACAGCAACACCGGGGAGCTGTTTTTT
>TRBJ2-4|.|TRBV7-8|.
CASSSLGALGAKNIQYF
TGTGCCAGCAGCTCCTTGGGAGCCCTGGGGGCCAAAAACATTCAGTACTTC
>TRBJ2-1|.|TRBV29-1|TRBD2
CSVGSLAEIYNEQFF
TGCAGCGTTGGAAGTCTAGCGGAGATCTACAATGAGCAGTTCTTC
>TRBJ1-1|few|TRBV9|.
CASRERAFRTEAFF
TGTGCCAGCAGGGAACGGGCTTTCCGCACTGAAGCTTTCTTT
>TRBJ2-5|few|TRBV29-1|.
CSGTEAPHETQYF
TGCAGCGGAACGGAGGCCCCCCATGAGACCCAGTACTTC
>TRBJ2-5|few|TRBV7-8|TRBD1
CASSFPRGRNPHGYQETQYF
TGTGCCAGCAGCTTCCCGAGGGGGCGGAACCCCCACGGGTACCAAGAGACCCAGTACTTC